These T cell receptor beta chains were read from a single sample in a study of T cell repertoires in cytomegalovirus infection. What these receptors recognize is not known. TCRdb processed the reads anew with MiXCR; each CDR3 protein has one entry. This sample has 350,000 to 400,000 distinct CDR3 sequences; roughly 36% occur once, and the top ten carry roughly 13%. This specimen consisted of cultured PBMCs, obtained from culture after CMV antigen stimulation. The origin of the receptors is a human donor in good health (CMV status not recorded). Some clones in this sample may be carry-over from other donors' samples. Each CDR3 is given with its conserved first and last residue. A D gene is named only where the DNA matches it firmly. The size field is filled for only some rows; it gives once, few, many or a size class.

D	length	V	size	J	CDR3	DNA
-	13	TRBV12-3/TRBV12-4	few	TRBJ2-1	CASSLPAPNEQFF	TGTGCCAGCAGTTTGCCCGCCCCCAATGAGCAGTTCTTC
-	11	TRBV2	-	TRBJ2-1	CASRAYREQFF	TGTGCCAGCAGGGCCTATCGCGAGCAGTTCTTC
-	14	TRBV11-2	-	TRBJ2-2	CASSLTGDTGELFF	TGTGCCAGCAGCTTAACCGGAGACACCGGGGAGCTGTTTTTT
-	12	TRBV7-8	many	TRBJ2-5	CASSRRQETQYF	TGTGCCAGCAGCCGGCGGCAAGAGACCCAGTACTTC
TRBD2	15	TRBV12-3/TRBV12-4	-	TRBJ2-1	CASIVSGSFYNEQFF	TGTGCCAGCATTGTTAGCGGGAGCTTCTACAATGAGCAGTTCTTC
-	15	TRBV6-8	-	TRBJ1-3	CASSYSSVTGNTIYF	TGTGCCAGCAGTTACTCTTCGGTAACTGGAAACACCATATATTTT
-	14	TRBV27	-	TRBJ2-5	CASSTKTAGETQYF	TGTGCCAGCAGTACCAAGACCGCCGGCGAGACCCAGTACTTC
TRBD2	16	TRBV11-3	few	TRBJ2-1	CASSLRSGNSYNEQFF	TGTGCCAGCAGCTTACGTAGCGGGAACTCCTACAATGAGCAGTTCTTC
-	18	TRBV12-5	-	TRBJ1-5	CASGLEKRQDFGNQPQHF	TGTGCTAGTGGTTTGGAAAAACGACAGGATTTCGGCAATCAGCCCCAGCATTTT
-	16	TRBV7-2	many	TRBJ1-2	CASSLAPQILNYGYTF	TGTGCCAGCAGCTTAGCCCCGCAGATACTTAACTATGGCTACACCTTC
-	14	TRBV6-2/TRBV6-3	few	TRBJ2-7	CASSYRVQGREQYF	TGTGCCAGCAGTTACCGAGTACAGGGTCGCGAGCAGTACTTC
TRBD1	16	TRBV19	few	TRBJ1-2	CASSSGRTGSYYGYTF	TGTGCCAGTAGTTCCGGCAGGACAGGCTCGTACTATGGCTACACCTTC
TRBD2	15	TRBV12-3/TRBV12-4	few	TRBJ2-7	CASSHGLAGYHEQYF	TGTGCCAGCAGCCACGGACTAGCGGGATACCACGAGCAGTACTTC
-	14	TRBV6-1	few	TRBJ2-1	CASSEALRVNEQFF	TGTGCCAGCAGTGAAGCTCTTAGGGTGAATGAGCAGTTCTTC
-	16	TRBV7-6	-	TRBJ2-1	CASSLRGGTLYNEQFF	TGTGCCAGCAGCTTAAGGGGGGGCACCCTCTACAATGAGCAGTTCTTC
-	16	TRBV7-6	few	TRBJ1-3	CASSLSQAESGNTIYF	TGTGCCAGCAGCTTAAGTCAGGCAGAGTCTGGAAACACCATATATTTT
TRBD1	14	TRBV19	-	TRBJ2-7	CASSGQGAFYEQYF	TGTGCCAGTAGTGGGCAGGGGGCGTTCTACGAGCAGTACTTC
-	12	TRBV28	few	TRBJ1-1	CASSTRATEAFF	TGTGCCAGCAGTACCAGGGCCACTGAAGCTTTCTTT
-	16	TRBV12-3/TRBV12-4	-	TRBJ2-5	CASSLVAERAGETQYF	TGTGCCAGCAGTTTAGTGGCGGAGCGTGCTGGGGAGACCCAGTACTTC
-	15	TRBV7-2	-	TRBJ1-2	CASSLVPTPNYGYTF	TGTGCCAGCAGCTTAGTACCGACCCCCAACTATGGCTACACCTTC
-	15	TRBV7-2	-	TRBJ2-1	CASSWDSGPYNEQFF	TGTGCCAGCAGTTGGGACTCGGGCCCCTACAATGAGCAGTTCTTC
-	15	TRBV7-2	-	TRBJ2-2	CASSLRGGDSGELFF	TGTGCCAGCAGCTTACGTGGGGGGGACAGCGGGGAGCTGTTTTTT
-	20	TRBV12-3/TRBV12-4	few	TRBJ1-4	CASSSTWTDLSRSQNEKLFF	TGTGCCAGCAGTTCGACCTGGACAGACCTCAGCCGCTCCCAAAATGAAAAACTGTTTTTT
-	13	TRBV18	few	TRBJ2-1	CASSPVGANEQFF	TGTGCCAGCTCACCAGTGGGGGCGAATGAGCAGTTCTTC
TRBD2	15	TRBV14	-	TRBJ2-3	CASSRGLPITDTQYF	TGTGCCAGCAGCCGGGGACTACCCATCACAGATACGCAGTATTTT
TRBD1	14	TRBV28	-	TRBJ1-2	CASSSSGTGNGYTF	TGTGCCAGCAGTTCCTCCGGGACAGGGAATGGCTACACCTTC
TRBD1	14	TRBV11-2	-	TRBJ1-5	CASSQDRAGQPQHF	TGTGCCAGCAGTCAGGACAGGGCAGGTCAGCCCCAGCATTTT